Listed below are T cell receptor beta chains from one sample, sequenced in a study of OX40 agonist ivuxolimab in advanced cancers. TCRdb's table, derived via immunoSEQ multiplex PCR, lists solely in-frame clones and lacks some. The sample yields around 60,000 clones, around 83% seen once. The material was CD4+ or CD8+ T cells sorted from blood, obtained in a trial of the OX40 agonist ivuxolimab. These receptors all come from an adult with an advanced solid tumor such as melanoma, head and neck, liver or kidney cancer. Both conserved end residues are part of each CDR3. Each record gives: CDR3 protein, CDR3 DNA, D gene, V gene, J gene, clone size. D genes are given only for firm matches. Size values are once, few and many counts, or a class for expanded clones, and some rows have none.

CDR3aa: CASSGGTGPSGNTIYF; CDR3nt: TGTGCCAGCAGTGGGGGGACAGGGCCCTCTGGAAACACCATATATTTT; d_gene: TRBD1; v_gene: TRBV2; j_gene: TRBJ1-3; abundance: .
CDR3aa: CASSEQGNTIYF; CDR3nt: TGTGCCAGCAGTGAGCAGGGGAACACCATATATTTT; d_gene: .; v_gene: TRBV25-1; j_gene: TRBJ1-3; abundance: .
CDR3aa: CASSLPGQGSYEQYF; CDR3nt: TGCGCCAGCAGCTTGCCGGGACAGGGGAGCTACGAGCAGTACTTC; d_gene: TRBD1; v_gene: TRBV5-1; j_gene: TRBJ2-7; abundance: .
CDR3aa: CASIRGGADNQPQHF; CDR3nt: TGTGCCAGCATTCGAGGGGGAGCGGATAATCAGCCCCAGCATTTT; d_gene: .; v_gene: TRBV6-6; j_gene: TRBJ1-5; abundance: .
CDR3aa: CASSFRSLGGVGTEAFF; CDR3nt: TGCGCCAGCAGCTTTAGGTCTTTAGGGGGCGTCGGCACTGAAGCTTTCTTT; d_gene: TRBD1; v_gene: TRBV5-1; j_gene: TRBJ1-1; abundance: .
CDR3aa: CASSLDRGREKLFF; CDR3nt: TGTGCCAGCAGCCTTGACAGGGGAAGGGAAAAACTGTTTTTT; d_gene: TRBD1; v_gene: TRBV11-2; j_gene: TRBJ1-4; abundance: once
CDR3aa: CASSLGRVDTGELFF; CDR3nt: TGTGCCAGCAGCTTAGGCAGGGTAGACACCGGGGAGCTGTTTTTT; d_gene: .; v_gene: TRBV7-3; j_gene: TRBJ2-2; abundance: few
CDR3aa: CASSLYSGGAYNEQFF; CDR3nt: TGCGCCAGCAGCTTGTATAGCGGGGGGGCTTACAATGAGCAGTTCTTC; d_gene: TRBD2; v_gene: TRBV5-1; j_gene: TRBJ2-1; abundance: .
CDR3aa: CASSHGPGLAVNNEQFF; CDR3nt: TGCGCCAGCAGCCATGGACCGGGACTAGCGGTAAACAATGAGCAGTTCTTC; d_gene: TRBD2; v_gene: TRBV4-1; j_gene: TRBJ2-1; abundance: .
CDR3aa: CASSTVYRGSNQPQHF; CDR3nt: TGTGCCAGCAGTACCGTTTACAGGGGAAGCAATCAGCCCCAGCATTTT; d_gene: TRBD1; v_gene: TRBV19; j_gene: TRBJ1-5; abundance: .
CDR3aa: CASSPGQRGGYTF; CDR3nt: TGTGCCAGCAGCCCTGGACAGAGAGGCGGCTACACCTTC; d_gene: .; v_gene: TRBV7-2; j_gene: TRBJ1-2; abundance: .
CDR3aa: CASSSKQGLLTYEQYF; CDR3nt: TGTGCCAGCAGCTCCAAACAGGGCCTTCTTACCTACGAGCAGTACTTC; d_gene: .; v_gene: TRBV7-9; j_gene: TRBJ2-7; abundance: .
CDR3aa: CASSFGQTNEQFF; CDR3nt: TGTGCCAGCAGCTTCGGACAGACCAATGAGCAGTTCTTC; d_gene: .; v_gene: TRBV5-8; j_gene: TRBJ2-1; abundance: .